Here is one TCR beta chain with its context. These data originate in a study of blood T cell repertoires in COVID-19. The overall study: Donors in the United States, Italy and Spain gave samples during acute or convalescent COVID-19. In each case, the material was cDNA or gDNA derived from T cells, B-cell-depleted T cells, or PBMCs.

This CDR3 spans 13 amino acids. Germline CDR1 and CDR2: SGHRS and YFSETQ. Trimming pared 0 bases from V and 4 bases from J, leaving 8 bases between. Under the authors' procedure: Amplification of reference gene primers provided the estimated nucleated cell counts. The data were produced by immunoSEQ multiplex PCR, yet TCRdb's version contains in-frame clones alone and is incomplete. The V and J calls and the clone size are those of that table, but D and trimming were determined from the DNA. The table shows fewer than 65,000 clones, with less than 95% occurring only once. This chain uses TRBV5-1 with TRBJ2-7, with D possibly being TRBD1 (5 bases). This TCR was sampled from a man in his fifties or sixties with acute or convalescent COVID-19. Sequenced input: peripheral blood. The CDR3 DNA reads TGCGCCAGCAGCTTGGGGGGCGGTTACGAGCAGTACTTC. Protein product: CASSLGGGYEQYF.